The 8 T cell receptor beta chains reported below all come from one sample, sequenced in a study of blood T cells in healthy people across ages. Using a J-beta primer mix together with a sample-barcoded 5' primer, a second PCR was run for roughly 6 to 11 cycles. TCRdb processed the 5' RACE reads anew with MiXCR; each CDR3 protein has one entry. The sample carries approximately 800,000 distinct CDR3 sequences, roughly 25% recorded once. This sample was shared with a second study, whose subject was T cells of mothers and their children.

What was sequenced was blood. These receptors came from a boy between 10 and 17 years old in good health.

This sequence joins TRBV12-3 or TRBV12-4 and TRBJ2-3, with 14 bases lining up with TRBD2. The V segment lost 5 bases and the J segment 2 bases; nucleotides outside the gene matches: 9. This CDR3 is 18 amino acids long. DNA of the CDR3: TGTGCCAGCAGTAATGGGACTAGCGGGGGCCTCGACACAGATACGCAGTATTTT. It yields the protein CASSNGTSGGLDTDTQYF.

The V call is TRBV28, the J call TRBJ2-6; TRBD2 matches 7 bases. After removal of 1 base from V and 3 bases from J, the junction contained 6 bases not matched to a gene. CDR1 is MDHEN, CDR2 SYDVKM, per germline. This CDR3 is built from 17 residues. The CDR3 reads CASSLSPGRDGANVLTF. CDR3 sequence (DNA): TGTGCCAGCAGTTTATCCCCAGGGAGGGATGGGGCCAACGTCCTGACTTTC.

The chain links TRBV6-5 to TRBJ1-4; D uncertain. Germline V CDR1 and CDR2: MNHEY, SVGAGI. The CDR3 has 14 amino acids. Trimming stripped 6 bases from V and 5 bases from J, with 13 bases between. The CDR3 DNA reads as TGTGCCAGCAGCCGCGACAAGGGCAATGAAAAACTGTTTTTT. The encoded protein is CASSRDKGNEKLFF.

This clonotype turned up a few times. The V call is TRBV16, the J call TRBJ2-7, with 8 bases matching TRBD1. Germline V lookup: CDR1 KGHSY, CDR2 FQNENV. V lost 1 base, J lost 0 bases, and 5 bases stayed unmatched. This CDR3 is 16 amino acids long. The CDR3 loop reads CASSQFRQGSSYEQYF. CDR3 nucleotide sequence: TGTGCCAGCAGCCAATTTAGACAGGGGAGCTCCTACGAGCAGTACTTC.

V usage is TRBV10-2 and J usage is TRBJ2-5; D is possibly TRBD1 (6 bases). CDR1 is WSHSY and CDR2 is SAAADI in the germline V gene. The V end lost 0 bases, the J end lost 0 bases, and 14 bases lay between the germline ends. This CDR3 has 17 residues. CDR3 residues: CASSESKGRGYQETQYF. The CDR3 nucleotides are TGCGCCAGCAGTGAGTCCAAGGGCAGGGGCTACCAAGAGACCCAGTACTTC.

This clonotype was recorded once. The CDR3 loop reads CASTNRDILFTSYNEQFF. The CDR3 region has the DNA TGTGCCAGCACCAACCGGGACATCCTTTTCACATCCTACAATGAGCAGTTCTTC. The chain couples TRBV28 to TRBJ2-1; weak D call: TRBD1 (6 bases). V gave up 7 bases and J gave up 1 base, with 23 bases separating them. Germline V lookup: CDR1 MDHEN, CDR2 SYDVKM. The CDR3 contains 18 residues. Together with reference TRBV28 and TRBJ2-1, the CDR3 gives the full variable domain: DVKVTQSSRYLVKRTGEKVFLECVQDMDHENMFWYRQDPGLGLRLIYFSYDVKMKEKGDIPEGYSVSREKKERFSLILESASTNQTSMYLCASTNRDILFTSYNEQFFGPGTRLTVL.

This clonotype has more than one count but fewer than ten. The gene calls are TRBV12-3 or TRBV12-4 and TRBJ2-4, with D unclear. The V end was cut by 5 bases, the J end by 0 bases, with 11 bases between. This CDR3 is built from 15 residues. CDR3 amino acids: CASSQAALAKNIQYF. CDR3 bases: TGTGCCAGCAGTCAGGCCGCACTAGCCAAAAACATTCAGTACTTC.

This clonotype has more than one count but fewer than ten. The chain employs TRBV6-6 and TRBJ2-5; D not certain. Trimming stripped 7 bases from V and 2 bases from J, with 11 bases between. This CDR3 is 13 amino acids long. Looked up from germline, CDR1 is MNHNY and CDR2 is SVGAGI (reference sequence). This chain's CDR3 is CASTLLGQETQYF. CDR3 DNA sequence: TGTGCCAGCACCTTACTGGGACAAGAGACCCAGTACTTC.